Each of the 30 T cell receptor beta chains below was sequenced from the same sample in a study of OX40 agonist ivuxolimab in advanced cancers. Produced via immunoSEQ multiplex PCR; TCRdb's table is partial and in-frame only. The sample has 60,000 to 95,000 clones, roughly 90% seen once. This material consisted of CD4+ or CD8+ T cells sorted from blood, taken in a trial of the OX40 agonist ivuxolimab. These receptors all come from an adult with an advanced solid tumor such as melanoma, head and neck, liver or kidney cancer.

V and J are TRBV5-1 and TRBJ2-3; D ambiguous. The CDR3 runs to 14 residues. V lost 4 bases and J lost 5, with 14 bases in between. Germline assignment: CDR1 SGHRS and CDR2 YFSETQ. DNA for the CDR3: TGCGCCAGCAGCCGGTACGATACTAAAGATACGCAGTATTTT. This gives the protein CASSRYDTKDTQYF.

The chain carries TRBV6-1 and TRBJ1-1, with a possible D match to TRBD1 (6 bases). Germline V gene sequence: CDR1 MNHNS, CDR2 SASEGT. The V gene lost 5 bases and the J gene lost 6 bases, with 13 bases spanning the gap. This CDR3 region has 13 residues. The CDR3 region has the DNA TGTGCCAGCAGTACCGGGACAAGGGCTGAAGCTTTCTTT. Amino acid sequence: CASSTGTRAEAFF.

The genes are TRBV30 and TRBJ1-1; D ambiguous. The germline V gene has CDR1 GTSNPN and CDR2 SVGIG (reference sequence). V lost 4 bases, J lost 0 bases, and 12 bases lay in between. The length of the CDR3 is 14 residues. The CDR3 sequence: CAWIGEHLNTEAFF. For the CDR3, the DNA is TGTGCCTGGATCGGGGAACACCTGAACACTGAAGCTTTCTTT.

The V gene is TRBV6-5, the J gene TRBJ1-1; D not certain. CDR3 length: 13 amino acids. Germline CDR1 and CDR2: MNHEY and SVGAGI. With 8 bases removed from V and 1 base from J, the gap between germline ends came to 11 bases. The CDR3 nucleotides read TGTGCCAGCTGCGTGACGAGGAACACTGAAGCTTTCTTT. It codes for CASCVTRNTEAFF.

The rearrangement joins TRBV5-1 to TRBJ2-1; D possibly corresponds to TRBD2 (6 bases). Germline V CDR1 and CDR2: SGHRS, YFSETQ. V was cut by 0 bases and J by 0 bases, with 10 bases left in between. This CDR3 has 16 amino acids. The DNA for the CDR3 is TGCGCCAGCAGCTTGGGGGCCGGGAGCTCCTACAATGAGCAGTTCTTC. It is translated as CASSLGAGSSYNEQFF. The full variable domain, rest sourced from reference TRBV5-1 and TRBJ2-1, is KAGVTQTPRYLIKTRGQQVTLSCSPISGHRSVSWYQQTPGQGLQFLFEYFSETQRNKGNFPGRFSGRQFSNSRSEMNVSTLELGDSALYLCASSLGAGSSYNEQFFGPGTRLTVL.

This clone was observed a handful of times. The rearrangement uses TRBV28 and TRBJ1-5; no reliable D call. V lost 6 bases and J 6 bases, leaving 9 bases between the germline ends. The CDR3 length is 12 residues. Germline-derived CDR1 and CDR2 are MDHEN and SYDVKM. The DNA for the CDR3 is TGTGCCAGCAGAACGGCGGGTCAGCCCCAGCATTTT. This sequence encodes CASRTAGQPQHF.

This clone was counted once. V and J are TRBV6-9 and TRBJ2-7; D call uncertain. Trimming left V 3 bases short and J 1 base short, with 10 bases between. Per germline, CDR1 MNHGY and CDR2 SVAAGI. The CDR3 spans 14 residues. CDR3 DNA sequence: TGTGCCAGCAGTTACTCGGGCCAGTCCTACGAGCAGTACTTC. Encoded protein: CASSYSGQSYEQYF.

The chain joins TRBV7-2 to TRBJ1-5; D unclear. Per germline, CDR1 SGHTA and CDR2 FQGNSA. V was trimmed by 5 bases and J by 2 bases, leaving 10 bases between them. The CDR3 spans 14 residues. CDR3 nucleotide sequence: TGTGCCAGCAGCCAGCGCATGGGCAATCAGCCCCAGCATTTT. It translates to CASSQRMGNQPQHF.

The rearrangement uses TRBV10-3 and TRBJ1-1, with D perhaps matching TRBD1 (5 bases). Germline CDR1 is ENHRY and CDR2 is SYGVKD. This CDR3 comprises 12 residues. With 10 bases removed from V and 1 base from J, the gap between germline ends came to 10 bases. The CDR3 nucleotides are TGTGCCACCTACCAGGGGAACACTGAAGCTTTCTTT. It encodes CATYQGNTEAFF.

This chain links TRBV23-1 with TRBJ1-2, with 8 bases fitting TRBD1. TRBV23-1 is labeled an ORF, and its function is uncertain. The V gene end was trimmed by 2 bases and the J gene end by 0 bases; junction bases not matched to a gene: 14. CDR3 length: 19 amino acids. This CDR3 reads CASSQQIQGAKRTNYGYTF. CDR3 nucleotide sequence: TGCGCCAGCAGTCAACAAATCCAGGGGGCGAAGAGGACTAACTATGGCTACACCTTC.

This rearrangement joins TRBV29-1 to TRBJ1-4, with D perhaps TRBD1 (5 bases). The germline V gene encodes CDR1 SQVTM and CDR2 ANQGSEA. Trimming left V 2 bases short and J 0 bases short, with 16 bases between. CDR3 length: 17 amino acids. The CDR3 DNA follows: TGCAGCGTTGAACCCCCCATGGGAGGGGCAACTAATGAAAAACTGTTTTTT. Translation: CSVEPPMGGATNEKLFF.

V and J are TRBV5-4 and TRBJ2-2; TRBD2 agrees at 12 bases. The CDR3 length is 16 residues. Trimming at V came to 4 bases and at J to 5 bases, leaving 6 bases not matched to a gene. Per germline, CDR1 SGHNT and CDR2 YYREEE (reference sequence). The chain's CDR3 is CASSAPTSGRTGELFF. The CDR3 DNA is TGTGCCAGCAGCGCCCCGACTAGCGGGAGAACCGGGGAGCTGTTTTTT. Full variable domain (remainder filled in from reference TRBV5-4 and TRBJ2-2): ETGVTQSPTHLIKTRGQQVTLRCSSQSGHNTVSWYQQALGQGPQFIFQYYREEENGRGNFPPRFSGLQFPNYSSELNVNALELDDSALYLCASSAPTSGRTGELFFGEGSRLTVL.

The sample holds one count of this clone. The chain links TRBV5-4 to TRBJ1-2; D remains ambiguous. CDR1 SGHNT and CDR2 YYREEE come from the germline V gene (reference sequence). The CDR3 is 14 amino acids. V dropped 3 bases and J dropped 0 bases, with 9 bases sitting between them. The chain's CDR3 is CASSSGKTNYGYTF. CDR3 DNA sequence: TGTGCCAGCAGCTCCGGAAAGACTAACTATGGCTACACCTTC.

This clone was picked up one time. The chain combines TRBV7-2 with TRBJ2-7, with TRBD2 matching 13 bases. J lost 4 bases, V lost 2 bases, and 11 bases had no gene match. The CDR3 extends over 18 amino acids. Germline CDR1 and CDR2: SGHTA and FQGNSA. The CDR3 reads CASSLYPPGLAGEYEQYF. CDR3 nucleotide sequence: TGTGCCAGCAGCTTATACCCCCCAGGACTAGCGGGAGAGTACGAGCAGTACTTC.

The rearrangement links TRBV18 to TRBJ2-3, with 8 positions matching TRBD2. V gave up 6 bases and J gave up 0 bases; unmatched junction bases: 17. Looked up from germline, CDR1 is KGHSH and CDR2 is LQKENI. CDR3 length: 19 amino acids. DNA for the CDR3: TGTGCCAGCTCCCAGCAGAGGACTAGCACTACAAAAAGCACAGATACGCAGTATTTT. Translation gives CASSQQRTSTTKSTDTQYF. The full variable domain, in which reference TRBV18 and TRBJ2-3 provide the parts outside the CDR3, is NAGVMQNPRHLVRRRGQEARLRCSPMKGHSHVYWYRQLPEEGLKFMVYLQKENIIDESGMPKERFSAEFPKEGPSILRIQQVVRGDSAAYFCASSQQRTSTTKSTDTQYFGPGTRLTVL.

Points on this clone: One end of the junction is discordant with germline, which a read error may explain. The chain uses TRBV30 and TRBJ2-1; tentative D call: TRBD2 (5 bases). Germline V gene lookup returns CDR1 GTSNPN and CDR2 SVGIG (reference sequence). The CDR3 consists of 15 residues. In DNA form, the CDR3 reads TGTGCCTGGAGCCCAGGACTCCTCTCCCACAATGAGCAGTTCTTC. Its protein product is CAWSPGLLSHNEQFF.

CDR3 in amino acids: CASSEIETSGADTQYF. CDR3 nucleotides: TGTGCCAGCAGTGAAATAGAGACTAGCGGCGCAGATACGCAGTATTTT. This rearrangement joins TRBV6-1 to TRBJ2-3, with 9 bases that match TRBD2. Germline assignment: CDR1 MNHNS and CDR2 SASEGT. The CDR3 totals 16 residues. V gave up 2 bases and J gave up 4 bases; unmatched junction bases: 7.

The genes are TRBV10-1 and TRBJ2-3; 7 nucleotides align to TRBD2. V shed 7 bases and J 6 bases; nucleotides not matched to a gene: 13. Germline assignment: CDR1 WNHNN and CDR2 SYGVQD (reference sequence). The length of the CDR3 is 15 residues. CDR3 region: CASKVSGVGADTQYF. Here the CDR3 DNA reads TGCGCCAGCAAGGTAAGCGGGGTCGGCGCTGATACGCAGTATTTT.

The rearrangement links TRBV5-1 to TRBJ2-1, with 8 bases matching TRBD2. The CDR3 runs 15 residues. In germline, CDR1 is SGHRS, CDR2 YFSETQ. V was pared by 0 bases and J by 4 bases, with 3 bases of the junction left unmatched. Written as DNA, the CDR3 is TGCGCCAGCAGCTTGGTGGCGGGAGGTTACAATGAGCAGTTCTTC. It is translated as CASSLVAGGYNEQFF.

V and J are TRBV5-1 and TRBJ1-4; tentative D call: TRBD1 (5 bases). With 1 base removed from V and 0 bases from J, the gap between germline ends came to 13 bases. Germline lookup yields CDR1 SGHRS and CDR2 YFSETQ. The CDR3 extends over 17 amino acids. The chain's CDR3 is CASSLMGGRATNEKLFF. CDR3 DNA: TGCGCCAGCAGCTTGATGGGGGGAAGGGCAACTAATGAAAAACTGTTTTTT.

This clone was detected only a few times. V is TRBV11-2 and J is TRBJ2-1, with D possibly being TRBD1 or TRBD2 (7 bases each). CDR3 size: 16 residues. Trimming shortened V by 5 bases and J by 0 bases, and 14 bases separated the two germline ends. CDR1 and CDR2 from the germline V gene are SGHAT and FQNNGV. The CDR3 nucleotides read TGTGCCAGCAGCCCCGGGGGGACAGCCTCCTACAATGAGCAGTTCTTC. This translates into CASSPGGTASYNEQFF.

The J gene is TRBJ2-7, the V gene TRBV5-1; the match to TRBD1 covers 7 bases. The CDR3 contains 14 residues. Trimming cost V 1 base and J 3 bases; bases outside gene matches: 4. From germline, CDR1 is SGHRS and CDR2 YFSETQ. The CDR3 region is CASSLTGAGYEQYF. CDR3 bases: TGCGCCAGCAGCTTGACAGGGGCGGGCTACGAGCAGTACTTC.

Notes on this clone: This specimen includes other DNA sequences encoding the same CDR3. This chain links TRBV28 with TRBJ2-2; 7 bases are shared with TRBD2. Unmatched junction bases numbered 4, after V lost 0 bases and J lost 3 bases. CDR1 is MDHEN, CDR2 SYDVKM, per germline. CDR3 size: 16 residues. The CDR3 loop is CASSLWGRGDTGELFF. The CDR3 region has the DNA TGTGCCAGCAGTTTATGGGGTCGGGGGGACACCGGGGAGCTGTTTTTT.

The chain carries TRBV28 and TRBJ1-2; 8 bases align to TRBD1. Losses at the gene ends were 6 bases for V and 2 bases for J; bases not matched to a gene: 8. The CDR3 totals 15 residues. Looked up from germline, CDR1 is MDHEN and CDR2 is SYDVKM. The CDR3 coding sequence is TGTGCCAGCAGCCCTCAGGACAGGGCCAACTATGGCTACACCTTC. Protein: CASSPQDRANYGYTF.

Here the CDR3 reads CASSGTAVSYEQYF. The CDR3 coding sequence is TGCGCCAGCTCAGGGACAGCCGTTTCCTACGAGCAGTACTTC. The chain combines TRBV10-2 with TRBJ2-7; the match to TRBD1 covers 7 bases. The CDR3 loop spans 14 amino acids. The V and J ends lost 8 bases and 1 base, in that order; junction bases with no gene match: 8. CDR1 and CDR2 (germline): WSHSY, SAAADI.

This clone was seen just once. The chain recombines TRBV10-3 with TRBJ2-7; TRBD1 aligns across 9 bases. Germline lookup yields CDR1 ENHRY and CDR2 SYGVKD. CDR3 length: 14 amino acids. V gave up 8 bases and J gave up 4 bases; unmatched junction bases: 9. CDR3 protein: CAIGTGGTSYEQYF. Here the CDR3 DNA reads TGTGCCATCGGTACAGGGGGCACTAGTTACGAGCAGTACTTC.

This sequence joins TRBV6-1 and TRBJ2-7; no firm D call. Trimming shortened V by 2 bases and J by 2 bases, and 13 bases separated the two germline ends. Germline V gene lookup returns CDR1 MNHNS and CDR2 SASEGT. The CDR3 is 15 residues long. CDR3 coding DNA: TGTGCCAGCAGTGAAACGGCCTGGACCCCCTACGAGCAGTACTTC. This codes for CASSETAWTPYEQYF.

CDR3 protein: CASKQGVREGRNTQYF. The CDR3 DNA sequence: TGTGCCAGCAAACAAGGGGTGCGGGAGGGCCGAAATACGCAGTATTTT. The chain carries TRBV19 and TRBJ2-3; 9 bases are a match to TRBD2. V lost 9 bases and J lost 7; bases outside the gene matches: 17. The CDR3 runs to 16 residues. Germline loops: CDR1 LNHDA, CDR2 SQIVND (reference sequence).

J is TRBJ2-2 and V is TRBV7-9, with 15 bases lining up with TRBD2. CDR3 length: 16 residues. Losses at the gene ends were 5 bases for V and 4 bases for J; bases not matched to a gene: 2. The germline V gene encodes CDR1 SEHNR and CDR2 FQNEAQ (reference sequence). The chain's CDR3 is CASSGLAGGVTGELFF. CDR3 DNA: TGTGCCAGCAGCGGACTAGCGGGAGGGGTCACCGGGGAGCTGTTTTTT.

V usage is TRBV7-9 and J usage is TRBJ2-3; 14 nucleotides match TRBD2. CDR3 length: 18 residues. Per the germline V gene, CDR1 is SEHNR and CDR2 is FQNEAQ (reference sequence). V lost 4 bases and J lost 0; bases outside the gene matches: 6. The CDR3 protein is CASSSGTSGGPSTDTQYF. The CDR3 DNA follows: TGTGCCAGCAGCTCTGGGACTAGCGGGGGTCCTAGCACAGATACGCAGTATTTT. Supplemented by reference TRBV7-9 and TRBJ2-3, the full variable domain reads DTGVSQNPRHKITKRGQNVTFRCDPISEHNRLYWYRQTLGQGPEFLTYFQNEAQLEKSRLLSDRFSAERPKGSFSTLEIQRTEQGDSAMYLCASSSGTSGGPSTDTQYFGPGTRLTVL.